This TCR beta chain was captured in a study of cytomegalovirus exposure and HLA in healthy donors. Broader study findings: A few CMV-associated chains were confirmed in vitro to be specific for CMV antigens. A few V segments could not be told apart, such as TRBV6-2 and TRBV6-3, and were left out. In a later analysis, common viral pathogens appeared linked to several of the most significant clusters.

With regard to this clone: The antigen is undetermined.

The study ran its PCR with 60 Vbeta and 13 Jbeta primers. Profiled with immunoSEQ multiplex PCR; TCRdb holds only in-frame clones, not every one. Here the sample spans approximately 160,000 clones, roughly four fifths being singletons. Trimming took 3 bases from V and 3 from J, leaving 15 bases between them. Germline CDR1 SGDLS, CDR2 YYNGEE. This CDR3 comprises 15 residues. The chain couples TRBV9 to TRBJ1-2; tentatively, D is TRBD1 (6 bases). The TCR was taken from a girl aged 5 to 17 in good health and CMV-seropositive. Sequencing was done on a sample of PBMCs. The CDR3, as DNA: TGTGCCAGCAGCGGATTACAGGGTAGGGACTATGGCTACACCTTC. This encodes CASSGLQGRDYGYTF.